The T cell receptor beta chain described here comes from a study of cytomegalovirus exposure and HLA in healthy donors. Overall study: Just over 80% of more than 300 genotyped donors fell in the Caucasian-associated ancestry cluster. Notes on the study in general: Later work showed greater clonal expansion in HLA-associated TCR beta chains than in equally common others. In a later analysis, a missense DCLRE1C variant was linked to TCR beta V- and J-gene trimming. A list of approximately 150 TCR beta chains associated with cytomegalovirus was given.

The CDR3 extends over 14 amino acids. J lost 5 bases, V lost 3 bases, and 3 bases had no gene match. Germline V gene data show CDR1 as SGHRS and CDR2 as YFSETQ. To note about this clone: Its target is not known.

The PCR ran on 60 Vbeta and 13 Jbeta primers. Some clones are missing from TCRdb's copy, which holds only in-frame ones; the method was immunoSEQ multiplex PCR. This listing includes approximately 130,000 clones. The sequencing input was PBMCs. This TCR derives from a woman aged 60-70 years in good health and CMV-seronegative. The genes are TRBV5-1 and TRBJ1-4; TRBD1 aligns across 8 bases. CDR3 sequence (DNA): TGCGCCAGCAGCTGGACAGGGAGAAATGAAAAACTGTTTTTT. This translates into CASSWTGRNEKLFF.